These T cell receptor beta chains were read from a single sample in a study of beta chain features in type 1 diabetes. The method was immunoSEQ multiplex PCR; TCRdb's version includes in-frame clones alone and lacks a portion of them. The sample has about 150,000 clones, about a tenth seen once. Sequenced material: central memory CD4+ T cells from blood. These receptors all come from a man aged 30 to 45 with type 1 diabetes. Both conserved end residues are part of each CDR3. A D gene is named only where the DNA matches it firmly. Expanded clones are given a class, and other clones once, few, many or no size at all.

d_gene	j_gene	abundance	v_gene	CDR3aa	CDR3nt
NA	TRBJ2-3	NA	TRBV7-7	CASSPLVATDTQYF	TGTGCCAGCAGCCCCCTGGTAGCCACAGATACGCAGTATTTT
TRBD2	TRBJ2-5	few	TRBV19	CASSTGLVKFAQYF	TGTGCCAGTAGTACGGGACTAGTGAAGTTCGCCCAGTACTTC
TRBD2	TRBJ2-7	NA	TRBV4-3	CASSQDRASGAYEQYF	TGCGCCAGCAGCCAAGATCGGGCTAGCGGAGCCTACGAGCAGTACTTC
NA	TRBJ2-1	few	TRBV15	CATSRDKTTIQFF	TGTGCCACCAGCAGAGATAAGACGACTATTCAGTTCTTC
NA	TRBJ2-1	few	TRBV25-1	CASSGRTEEQFF	TGTGCCAGCAGCGGGAGGACAGAAGAGCAGTTCTTC
NA	TRBJ1-1	NA	TRBV6-6	CASRPPEHTEAFF	TGTGCCAGCAGACCGCCTGAGCACACTGAAGCTTTCTTT
TRBD2	TRBJ2-1	NA	TRBV11-1	CASSLMGLAGGSSYNEQFF	TGTGCCAGCAGCTTAATGGGACTAGCGGGAGGGAGCTCCTACAATGAGCAGTTCTTC
TRBD1	TRBJ2-1	NA	TRBV7-9	CASSLAGTVNNEQFF	TGTGCCAGCAGCTTAGCGGGGACAGTAAACAATGAGCAGTTCTTC
TRBD1	TRBJ1-1	few	TRBV19	CASSTSLGQASNTEAFF	TGTGCCAGCTCGACCTCCCTTGGACAGGCGTCGAACACTGAAGCTTTCTTT
NA	TRBJ2-7	NA	TRBV7-9	CASSSSGTTSYEQYF	TGTGCCAGCAGCTCGTCCGGGACAACTTCCTACGAGCAGTACTTC
NA	TRBJ1-2	few	TRBV27	CASSLSDAGVYGYTF	TGTGCCAGCAGTTTATCGGACGCCGGGGTCTATGGCTACACCTTC
TRBD1	TRBJ2-7	NA	TRBV10-3	CATQGQGAYEQYF	TGTGCCACCCAAGGACAGGGCGCGTACGAGCAGTACTTC
NA	TRBJ2-1	NA	TRBV5-1	CASSLLREGNEQFF	TGCGCCAGCAGCTTGTTGCGGGAAGGGAATGAGCAGTTCTTC
NA	TRBJ2-1	NA	TRBV12-5	CASGLVQNEQFF	TGTGCTAGTGGTTTGGTACAAAATGAGCAGTTCTTC
NA	TRBJ2-1	NA	TRBV6-5	CASSYSRGGRNEQFF	TGTGCCAGCAGTTACTCGAGGGGAGGCAGGAATGAGCAGTTCTTC
TRBD1	TRBJ2-2	NA	TRBV5-5	CASSTGQGDTGELFF	TGTGCCAGCAGCACGGGACAGGGGGACACCGGGGAGCTGTTTTTT
NA	TRBJ2-3	NA	TRBV5-1	CASQTTGVTDTQYF	TGCGCCAGCCAGACGACGGGAGTGACAGATACGCAGTATTTT
NA	TRBJ2-1	NA	TRBV7-2	CASTAGTSYNEQFF	TGTGCCAGCACCGCCGGGACTTCCTACAATGAGCAGTTCTTC
NA	TRBJ2-7	NA	TRBV14	CASSRGGGLNEQYF	TGTGCCAGCAGCCGTGGCGGCGGGCTCAACGAGCAGTACTTC
TRBD2	TRBJ2-4	NA	TRBV25-1	CASSDPLASGTAKNIQYF	TGTGCCAGCAGTGATCCCCTTGCTAGCGGGACGGCCAAAAACATTCAGTACTTC